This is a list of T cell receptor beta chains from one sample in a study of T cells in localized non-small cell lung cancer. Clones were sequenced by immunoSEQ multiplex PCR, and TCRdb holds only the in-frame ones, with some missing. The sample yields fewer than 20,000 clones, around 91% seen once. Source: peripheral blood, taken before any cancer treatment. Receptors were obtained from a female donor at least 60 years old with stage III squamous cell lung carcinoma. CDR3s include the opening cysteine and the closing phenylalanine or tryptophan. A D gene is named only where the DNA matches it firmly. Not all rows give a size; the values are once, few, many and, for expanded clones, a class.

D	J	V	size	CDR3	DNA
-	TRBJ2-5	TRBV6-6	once	CAAGQFEETQYF	TGTGCCGCGGGGCAGTTCGAAGAGACCCAGTACTTC
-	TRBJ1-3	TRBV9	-	CASSEDSKRNTIYF	TGTGCCAGCAGCGAGGACAGTAAGAGAAACACCATATATTTT
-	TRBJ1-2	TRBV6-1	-	CASKVDRSAYGYTF	TGTGCCAGCAAGGTCGACAGGTCCGCCTATGGCTACACCTTC
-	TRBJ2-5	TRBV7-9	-	CASSLGTTPETQYF	TGTGCCAGCAGCCTCGGGACAACGCCAGAGACCCAGTACTTC
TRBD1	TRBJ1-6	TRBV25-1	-	CASSKGQGVSSPLHF	TGTGCCAGCAGTAAGGGACAGGGGGTGTCTTCACCCCTCCACTTT
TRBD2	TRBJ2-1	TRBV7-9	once	CASSPGLAGVGEQFF	TGTGCCAGCAGCCCGGGACTAGCGGGAGTGGGGGAGCAGTTCTTC
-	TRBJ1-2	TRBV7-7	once	CASSPRKTYGYTF	TGTGCCAGCAGCCCCCGAAAGACCTATGGCTACACCTTC
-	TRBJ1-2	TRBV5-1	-	CASSFMQGANYGYTF	TGCGCCAGCAGCTTCATGCAGGGTGCTAACTATGGCTACACCTTC
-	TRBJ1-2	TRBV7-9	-	CASSLAGGNGYTF	TGTGCCAGCAGCTTGGCCGGAGGGAACGGCTACACCTTC
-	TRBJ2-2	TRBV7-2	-	CASSGTFTGELFF	TGTGCCAGCTCCGGGACTTTCACCGGGGAGCTGTTTTTT
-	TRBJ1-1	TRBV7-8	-	CASSLTWRGHTEAFF	TGTGCCAGCAGCCTCACTTGGCGGGGACACACTGAAGCTTTCTTT
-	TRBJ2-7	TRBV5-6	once	CASSTRTAPYEQYF	TGTGCCAGCAGCACCAGGACGGCTCCCTACGAGCAGTACTTC
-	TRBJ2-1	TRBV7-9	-	CASSLMDDEQFF	TGTGCCAGCAGCTTAATGGACGATGAGCAGTTCTTC
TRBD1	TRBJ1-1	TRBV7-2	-	CASSLEGASTEAFF	TGTGCCAGCAGCTTAGAGGGGGCATCGACTGAAGCTTTCTTT
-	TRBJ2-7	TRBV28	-	CASSFSLASSYEQYF	TGTGCCAGCAGTTTTAGCCTAGCGTCCTCCTACGAGCAGTACTTC
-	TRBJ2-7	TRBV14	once	CASSRSSGLSVTYEQYF	TGTGCCAGCAGCCGAAGTTCCGGCCTTAGCGTTACCTACGAGCAGTACTTC
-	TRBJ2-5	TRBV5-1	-	CASSLAGRGAGETQYF	TGCGCCAGCAGCTTGGCCGGCCGGGGGGCGGGAGAGACCCAGTACTTC
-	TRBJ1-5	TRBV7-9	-	CASSLVMGMWNNQPQHF	TGTGCCAGCAGCTTAGTTATGGGGATGTGGAACAATCAGCCCCAGCATTTT
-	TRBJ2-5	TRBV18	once	CASSPISPSYQETQYF	TGTGCCAGCTCACCAATTTCGCCTAGTTACCAAGAGACCCAGTACTTC
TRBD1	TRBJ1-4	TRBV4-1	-	CASGGGATNEKLFF	TGCGCCAGCGGAGGGGGCGCAACTAATGAAAAACTGTTTTTT
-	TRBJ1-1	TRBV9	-	CASSDQVGNTEAFF	TGTGCCAGCAGCGACCAGGTCGGGAACACTGAAGCTTTCTTT
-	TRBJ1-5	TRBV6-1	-	CASSVFGGAGQPQHF	TGTGCCAGCAGTGTGTTTGGGGGCGCGGGGCAGCCCCAGCATTTT
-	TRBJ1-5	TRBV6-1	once	CASSEIQINQPQHF	TGTGCCAGCAGTGAAATACAGATCAATCAGCCCCAGCATTTT
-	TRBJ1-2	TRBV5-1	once	CASSLGQSHLYTF	TGCGCCAGCAGCTTGGGCCAGAGCCACCTCTACACCTTC
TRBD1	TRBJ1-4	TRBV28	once	CASSLDTGDEKLFF	TGTGCCAGCAGTTTAGATACAGGGGATGAAAAACTGTTTTTT
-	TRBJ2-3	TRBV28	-	CASSLRQGFGTDTQYF	TGTGCCAGCAGTTTAAGGCAGGGCTTTGGCACAGATACGCAGTATTTT
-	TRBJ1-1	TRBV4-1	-	CASSQLLLGGNRAFF	TGCGCCAGCAGCCAACTCCTCTTAGGGGGAAACAGGGCTTTCTTT
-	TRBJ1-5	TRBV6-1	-	CASRRGGDQPQHF	TGTGCCAGCCGGCGGGGGGGAGATCAGCCCCAGCATTTT
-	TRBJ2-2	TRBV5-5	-	CASSLVPLEGTGELFF	TGTGCCAGCAGCTTGGTTCCGTTAGAGGGAACCGGGGAGCTGTTTTTT
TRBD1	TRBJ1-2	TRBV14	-	CASSQDPGQGAFYGYTF	TGTGCCAGCAGCCAAGATCCCGGACAGGGGGCTTTCTATGGCTACACCTTC
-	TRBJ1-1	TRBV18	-	CASSPQGLRNTEAFF	TGTGCCAGCTCACCGCAGGGGCTCAGGAACACTGAAGCTTTCTTT
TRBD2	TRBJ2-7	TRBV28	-	CASSFLMGTSGPVGEQYF	TGTGCCAGCAGTTTCCTCATGGGGACTAGCGGGCCGGTGGGGGAGCAGTACTTC
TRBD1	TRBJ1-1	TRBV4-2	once	CASSQARDRGFFF	TGTGCCAGCAGCCAAGCAAGGGACAGGGGTTTTTTCTTT
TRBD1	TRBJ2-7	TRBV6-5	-	CASSRAGQGYHEQYF	TGTGCCAGCAGTCGAGCGGGACAGGGGTATCACGAGCAGTACTTC
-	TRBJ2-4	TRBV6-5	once	CASSSGVLENIQYF	TGTGCCAGCAGTTCAGGGGTATTAGAAAACATTCAGTACTTC
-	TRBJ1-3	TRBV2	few	CASTKTGFGNTIYF	TGTGCCAGTACAAAGACAGGCTTTGGAAACACCATATATTTT
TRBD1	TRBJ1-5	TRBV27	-	CASKQGAHSNQPQHF	TGTGCCAGCAAACAGGGGGCTCATAGCAATCAGCCCCAGCATTTT
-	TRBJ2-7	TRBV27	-	CASSLPGYEQYF	TGTGCCAGCAGTTTACCGGGCTACGAGCAGTACTTC
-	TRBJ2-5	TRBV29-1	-	CSVELGGKGTQYF	TGCAGCGTTGAATTAGGCGGAAAAGGGACCCAGTACTTC
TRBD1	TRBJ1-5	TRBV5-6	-	CASSLKDRSQPQHF	TGTGCCAGCAGCTTAAAGGACAGGAGCCAGCCCCAGCATTTT
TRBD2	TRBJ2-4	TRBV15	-	CATSHGLAGKNIQYF	TGTGCCACCAGCCACGGACTAGCGGGAAAAAACATTCAGTACTTC
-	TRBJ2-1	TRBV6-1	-	CASSEVNRLRYNEQFF	TGTGCCAGCAGTGAAGTTAACAGGCTTCGCTACAATGAGCAGTTCTTC
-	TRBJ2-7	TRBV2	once	CATQSDSYEQYF	TGTGCCACCCAAAGCGACTCCTACGAGCAGTACTTC
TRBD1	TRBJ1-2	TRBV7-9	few	CATYSQGVDGYTF	TGTGCCACCTACTCCCAGGGGGTGGATGGCTACACCTTC
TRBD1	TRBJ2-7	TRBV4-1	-	CASSQDNRDRARQYF	TGCGCCAGCAGCCAAGATAACAGAGACAGGGCACGGCAGTACTTC
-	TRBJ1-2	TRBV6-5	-	CASSYRGFNYGYTF	TGTGCCAGCAGTTATAGGGGATTCAACTATGGCTACACCTTC
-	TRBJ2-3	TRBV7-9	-	CASSLYGDADTQYF	TGTGCCAGCAGCTTATACGGGGACGCAGATACGCAGTATTTT
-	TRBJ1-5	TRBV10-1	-	CASRFKGGDSNQPQHF	TGCGCCAGCAGGTTTAAGGGGGGGGATAGCAATCAGCCCCAGCATTTT
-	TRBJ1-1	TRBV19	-	CASSMGRGTEAFF	TGTGCCAGTAGTATGGGGCGTGGCACTGAAGCTTTCTTT
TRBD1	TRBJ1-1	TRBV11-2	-	CASSLGSGTGFIGAFF	TGTGCCAGCAGCTTAGGGTCAGGGACAGGGTTTATAGGAGCTTTCTTT
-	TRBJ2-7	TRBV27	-	CASKNSANYEQYF	TGTGCCAGCAAGAACAGTGCAAATTACGAGCAGTACTTC
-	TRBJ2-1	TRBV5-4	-	CASSFSPYNEQFF	TGTGCCAGCAGCTTCAGCCCCTACAATGAGCAGTTCTTC
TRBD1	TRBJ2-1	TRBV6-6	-	CASRDPARGHEQFF	TGTGCCAGCAGAGACCCTGCTAGGGGGCATGAGCAGTTCTTC
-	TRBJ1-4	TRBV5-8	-	CASSLGTGPRGYEKLFF	TGTGCCAGCAGCTTGGGAACAGGCCCAAGGGGCTATGAAAAACTGTTTTTT
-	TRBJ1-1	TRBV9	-	CASSVVGGWTEAFF	TGTGCCAGCAGCGTAGTAGGGGGGTGGACTGAAGCTTTCTTT
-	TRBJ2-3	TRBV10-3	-	CAISEGLSLGTDTQYF	TGTGCCATCAGTGAGGGTCTATCCCTGGGCACAGATACGCAGTATTTT
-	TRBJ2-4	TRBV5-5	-	CASSFRDALAKNIQYF	TGTGCCAGCAGCTTCCGGGACGCTTTAGCCAAAAACATTCAGTACTTC
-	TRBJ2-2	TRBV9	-	CASSPRTGPFTGELFF	TGTGCCAGCAGCCCCCGGACGGGCCCTTTCACCGGGGAGCTGTTTTTT